The entry below gives a single T cell receptor (beta chain) sequence along with its context. This clone has a single count. This clone's antigen is unknown. No qualities accompany the bases; no much larger clone lies one base away. This sample was taken from a study of T cell responses to AZD1222 COVID-19 vaccine (dated by TCRdb to about 2021). Context from the whole study: TCR sequencing covered approximately 230 trial participants: 200 to 220 given two doses of AZD1222 and 26 given two doses of MenACWY control vaccine. Trial participants were enrolled by age into 18-55, 56-69 and 70-plus year subgroups, with about 150, 28 and 57 TCR-sequenced participants respectively.

The trim is 4 bases for V and 0 bases for J, with a gap of 10 bases between the germline ends. The germline V gene (reference sequence) gives CDR1 as LNHNV and CDR2 as YYDKDF. The CDR3, cysteine through phenylalanine, is 14 amino acids long. The retained sequence is limited to the CDR3, 42 bases, with the frame set at the first base. Overall study results and their limits: The whole spike protein was spanned by vaccine-associated CD4 TCRs, and dominant responses were seen in regions 160-218 and 743-854. The 56-69-year group was small, and its depth increase did not reach significance, likely because of low power. Conclusions about previously exposed vaccinees were limited because only six or seven AZD1222 recipients were SARS-CoV-2 seropositive at baseline. Because no day 14 peak-response samples were available, the repertoires could be characterized only after the peak T cell response. A significant rise in spike-specific TCR breadth and depth was observed after two AZD1222 doses relative to day 0 and relative to MenACWY recipients. Reportedly, close to half of the unique spike-specific TCRs recognized epitopes lying outside the regions that are mutated in the B.1.351 and B.1.1.7 variants. Most participants were white British and females outnumbered males, and the authors suggested that clonal diversity may have been underestimated.

In light of the paper, this sample's time point label describes: about 28 days (+/-7) after the second vaccine dose. What this sample's treatment or condition label stands for: meningococcal conjugate vaccine given as trial control. The vaccinee samples were drawn from two UK trials, COV001 and COV002, one of which was a single-blind randomized controlled phase 2/3 trial testing AZD1222 (ChAdOx1 nCoV-19) in healthy adults. For TCRbeta chain sequencing, PBMC samples from trial participants were taken at day 0 and at day 28 after the second dose. The CDR3 regions of human TCRbeta chains were subjected to immunosequencing. The original methods were these. Repertoire TCRs were matched against a reference library of SARS-CoV-2-specific TCRs generated with the MIRA antigen-specificity platform. Breadth meant the fraction of unique TCRs that were SARS-CoV-2-associated, whereas depth meant the fraction of total T cells that were SARS-CoV-2-associated. Using the MIRA data, each spike-specific TCR was assigned both to the spike region to which the TCR was reactive and to a CD4 or CD8 class. Log10-transformed breadth and depth values were compared by one-way ANOVA with Sidak's multiple comparisons tests. The table was pulled from immuneACCESS by TCRdb, which kept in-frame rearrangements only. Such tables lose some clones; where checked, under half of the loss comes from unresolved V genes, and the rest has no known cause. V and J calls and clone size follow that table, whereas D and trimming were derived from the DNA. The sample table lists some 170,000 clones, about 87% of them with a count of one. The ten largest clones take up around 4.5% of the sample.

The sequencing used peripheral blood, collected 28 days after the second dose of the MenACWY control vaccine. The chain is encoded by TRBV15 joined to TRBJ2-7; 6 matching bases give a weak D call of TRBD1. The receptor was derived from an adult who received the MenACWY meningococcal vaccine as a control. The DNA sequence reads TGTGCCACCAGCAAAGGGGGAAGCTCCTACGAGCAGTACTTC. This gives the protein CATSKGGSSYEQYF. The entire variable domain, with the stretches around the CDR3 drawn from the reference TRBV15 and TRBJ2-7 proteins, is DAMVIQNPRYQVTQFGKPVTLSCSQTLNHNVMYWYQQKSSQAPKLLFHYYDKDFNNEADTPDNFQSRRPNTSFCFLDIRSPGLGDTAMYLCATSKGGSSYEQYFGPGTRLTVT.